The clone carrying this T cell receptor beta chain was counted between two and nine times. Its antigen is not identified. The Oncomine TCR Beta short-read assay was what sequenced the DNA obtained from cultured CD4+ T cells. TCRdb ran MiXCR on the PCR reads and lists one entry per CDR3 protein. The top ten hold about 13% of the sample, which has about 18,000 distinct CDR3 sequences, around 50% seen once. This sample is drawn from a study of vaccination and CD4 T cells after COVID-19. Across the whole study: Everyone enrolled got two doses of BNT162b2 or mRNA-1273 vaccine. Regarding the study as a whole: Going from 21 to 38, median SARS-CoV-2-reactive clonotypes did not rise significantly. Spike mono-reactive clones accounted for 304 of the 307 vaccine-specific clones found in convalescent patients.

Treatment described: approximately nine-day PBMC culture with coronavirus spike peptide pools or control peptides (ViraFEST assay). Each well received millions of PBMCs, cultured with approximately 10 IU/ml IL-2 and about 10 ug/ml peptide pools. This CDR3 spans 13 amino acids. Germline assignment: CDR1 SGHNT and CDR2 YYREEE (reference sequence). V shed 2 bases, J shed 6 bases, and the junction held 4 bases outside the gene matches. Sequenced material: CD4+ T cells from blood, cultured in vitro. The chain uses TRBV5-4 and TRBJ1-2; 7 positions match TRBD1. The receptor was derived from a human donor who had recovered from COVID-19. The CDR3 DNA reads TGTGCCAGCAGCTTAACAGGGGACAATGGCTACACCTTC. Residues: CASSLTGDNGYTF.